This entry lists 16 T cell receptor beta chains sequenced from one sample in a study of Graves' ophthalmopathy and Graves' hyperthyroidism. RNA transcripts served as template for amplifying TCR beta CDR3 sequences. HTBI primers primed a first-round RT-PCR, and a second-round multiplex PCR followed. MiXCR was run by TCRdb on the multiplex PCR reads, yielding one entry per CDR3 protein. The repertoire holds about 210,000 distinct CDR3 sequences, with 25% to 30% as singletons. The sample taken for sequencing was peripheral blood. The source is a man aged 50 to 60 with Graves' ophthalmopathy.

The rearrangement joins TRBV19 to TRBJ1-2; 9 bases match TRBD1. V lost 5 bases and J lost 2; bases outside the gene matches: 6. Germline loops: CDR1 LNHDA, CDR2 SQIVND (reference sequence). The CDR3 is 15 residues long. Written as DNA, the CDR3 is TGTGCCAGTAGTGCCTTGGACAGGGGAAACTATGGCTACACCTTC. Protein: CASSALDRGNYGYTF.

This chain joins TRBV7-2 and TRBJ2-7, with 7 bases lining up with TRBD1. Germline CDR1 is SGHTA and CDR2 is FQGNSA. CDR3 length equals 15 residues. V lost 1 base, J lost 4 bases, and 7 bases stayed unmatched. The CDR3 spells CASSLGAGGRYEQYF. DNA for the CDR3: TGTGCCAGCAGCTTAGGGGCAGGGGGTCGGTACGAGCAGTACTTC.

The chain couples TRBV19 to TRBJ1-5; a weak D match, TRBD1 (6 bases). V lost 6 bases, J lost 6 bases, and 15 bases lay in between. The length of the CDR3 is 14 residues. CDR1 and CDR2 from the germline V gene are LNHDA and SQIVND (reference sequence). The CDR3 loop reads CASSATQGRQPQHF. The DNA of the CDR3 is TGTGCCAGTAGCGCAACACAGGGCCGTCAGCCCCAGCATTTT.

As concerns this clonotype: Being one base from a much bigger clone, this may be a read error. The CDR3 end shows no conserved phenylalanine or tryptophan, and so a read error is likely. The rearrangement links TRBV7-9 to TRBJ2-5; possible D gene TRBD2, 7 bases. The CDR3 totals 14 residues. The V end lost 5 bases, the J end lost 6 bases, and 16 bases lay between the germline ends. The V gene's germline CDR1 is SEHNR and CDR2 FQNEAQ (reference sequence). CDR3 loop: CASSRGGREKTQYL. CDR3 DNA sequence: TGTGCCAGCAGCAGGGGGGGGCGAGAAAAGACCCAGTACCTC.

J is TRBJ2-7 and V is TRBV20-1; D is unresolved. With 1 base removed from V and 6 bases from J, the gap between germline ends came to 13 bases. This CDR3 region has 13 residues. The germline V gene encodes CDR1 DFQATT and CDR2 SNEGSKA (reference sequence). DNA of the CDR3: TGCAGTGCTAGAGTTCCCCTCGCCGCCGAGCAGTACTTC. It encodes CSARVPLAAEQYF.

This clonotype was detected ten times or more. A much larger clone differs by one base, so this may be a read error. This chain links TRBV6-5 with TRBJ2-5, with D possibly matching TRBD2 (7 bases). The germline V gene encodes CDR1 MNHEY and CDR2 SVGAGI. The CDR3 runs to 13 residues. V was cut by 8 bases and J by 4 bases, with 14 bases left in between. The CDR3 DNA reads as TGTGCCAGCCGGGGGCGGGAGAGAGAGACCCAGTACTTC. Translation: CASRGRERETQYF.

This clonotype was found a few times. This chain uses TRBV6-1 with TRBJ2-7; D ambiguous. V lost 6 bases to trimming and J lost 0 bases, with 9 bases between them. Looked up from germline, CDR1 is MNHNS and CDR2 is SASEGT. This CDR3 is 13 amino acids long. The CDR3 coding sequence is TGTGCCAGCAGGAAGGCCAGCTCCTACGAGCAGTACTTC. This codes for CASRKASSYEQYF.

This clonotype was seen ten or more times. The V call is TRBV11-2, the J call TRBJ2-7; 9 bases are shared with TRBD2. CDR1 is SGHAT and CDR2 is FQNNGV in the germline V gene. The CDR3 runs 16 residues. V shed 0 bases and J 3 bases; nucleotides not matched to a gene: 6. The CDR3 loop reads CASSLDSGSFGYEQYF. In DNA form, the CDR3 reads TGTGCCAGCAGCTTAGATAGCGGGAGTTTCGGCTACGAGCAGTACTTC.

The chain is built from TRBV27 and TRBJ1-2; D unresolved. The V end was cut by 0 bases, the J end by 8 bases, with 10 bases between. This CDR3 has 13 amino acids. In germline, CDR1 is MNHEY, CDR2 SMNVEV (reference sequence). The CDR3 here is CASSLSIAGGYTF. In DNA, the CDR3 is TGTGCCAGCAGTTTATCGATCGCCGGAGGCTACACCTTC.

This clonotype appeared many times. The chain joins TRBV6-2 or TRBV6-3 to TRBJ2-7, with TRBD1 matching 9 bases. The CDR3 loop spans 15 amino acids. Per germline, CDR1 MNHEY and CDR2 SVGEGT. J lost 5 bases, V lost 6 bases, and 11 bases had no gene match. CDR3 DNA: TGTGCCAGCAGCCAAGTGTGGGACAGGGCCGACGAGCAGTACTTC. It is translated as CASSQVWDRADEQYF.

This clonotype has a count of ten or more. The chain carries TRBV4-3 and TRBJ2-4, with D perhaps given as TRBD1 or TRBD2 (5 bases each). This CDR3 is built from 13 residues. The V end lost 3 bases, the J end lost 6 bases, and 9 bases lay between the germline ends. Germline V gives CDR1 LGHNA, CDR2 YSLEER. CDR3 bases: TGCGCCAGCAGCCATGGGACGGGAAACATTCAGTACTTC. Translated: CASSHGTGNIQYF.

This clonotype has at least ten counts. The chain combines TRBV6-2 or TRBV6-3 with TRBJ2-2; TRBD1 agrees at 7 bases. The CDR3 is made up of 13 amino acids. Per the germline V gene, CDR1 is MNHEY and CDR2 is SVGEGT. The V and J ends lost 6 bases and 4 bases, in that order; junction bases with no gene match: 2. The CDR3 nucleotides are TGTGCCAGCAGACCAGGGGGCACCGGGGAGCTGTTTTTT. This encodes CASRPGGTGELFF.

This clonotype was counted ten times or more. The chain joins TRBV24-1 to TRBJ1-2, with D possibly TRBD1 on 5 matching bases. With 5 bases removed from V and 11 bases from J, the gap between germline ends came to 11 bases. Germline V gene data show CDR1 as KGHDR and CDR2 as SFDVKD. This CDR3 contains 11 residues. In DNA, the CDR3 is TGTGCCACCAGTGGCCAGGGAAAGTACACCTTC. Translation gives CATSGQGKYTF.

J is TRBJ2-7 and V is TRBV2; 15 positions agree with TRBD2. V was pared by 6 bases and J by 2 bases, with 2 bases of the junction left unmatched. Per germline, CDR1 SNHLY and CDR2 FYNNEI. The CDR3 covers 15 residues. In DNA form, the CDR3 reads TGTGCCAGCAGCGGGACTAGCGGGAGGACCTACGAGCAGTACTTC. As protein: CASSGTSGRTYEQYF.

In this sample, this clonotype turned up many times. The chain employs TRBV29-1 and TRBJ2-7, with a weak D call TRBD2 (6 bases). The CDR3 consists of 13 residues. The V gene lost 6 bases and the J gene lost 3 bases, with 15 bases spanning the gap. Germline-derived CDR1 and CDR2 are SQVTM and ANQGSEA. This chain's CDR3 is CSVLTGELYEQYF. CDR3 in DNA: TGCAGCGTCTTGACGGGGGAGCTCTACGAGCAGTACTTC.

This clonotype appeared many times. CDR3 in amino acids: CASSQAAAVEQYF. The CDR3 nucleotides are TGTGCCAGCAGCCAAGCAGCGGCAGTCGAGCAGTACTTC. V gene TRBV3-1 combines with J gene TRBJ2-7, with D maybe TRBD2 (5 bases). Trimming removed 1 base at V and 6 bases at J, with 10 bases between. The CDR3 has 13 amino acids. CDR1 LGHDT and CDR2 YNNKEL come from the germline V gene (reference sequence).